A single T cell receptor (beta chain) is shown here with its context. This CDR3 has 17 residues. J lost 4 bases, V lost 2 bases, and 9 bases had no gene match. Germline CDR1 reads MNHNS; CDR2 reads SASEGT. This sample was taken from a study of technical replicates of blood from a handful of donors. Profiling relied on immunoSEQ multiplex PCR, and the TCRdb table lists in-frame clones only, not all of them. Of around 79,000 clones in the sample, 94% are singletons; the top ten hold under 0.3%. Sequencing input: T cells isolated from PBMCs. The V call is TRBV6-1, the J call TRBJ1-5; 9 nucleotides agree with TRBD1. This receptor was identified in a human donor in good health. The DNA of the CDR3 is TGTGCCAGCAGTGAAACGACCGGGACAGGGAGGAATCAGCCCCAGCATTTT. It yields the protein CASSETTGTGRNQPQHF.